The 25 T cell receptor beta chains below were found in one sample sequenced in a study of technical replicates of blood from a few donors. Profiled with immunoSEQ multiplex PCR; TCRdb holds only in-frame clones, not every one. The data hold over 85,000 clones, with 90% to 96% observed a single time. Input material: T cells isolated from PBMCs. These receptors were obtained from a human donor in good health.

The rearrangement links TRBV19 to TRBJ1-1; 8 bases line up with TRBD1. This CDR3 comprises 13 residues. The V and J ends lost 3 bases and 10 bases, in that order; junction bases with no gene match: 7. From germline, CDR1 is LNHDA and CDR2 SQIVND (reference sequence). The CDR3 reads CASSIQGAQRAFF. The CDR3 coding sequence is TGTGCCAGTAGTATCCAGGGGGCGCAGAGAGCTTTCTTT. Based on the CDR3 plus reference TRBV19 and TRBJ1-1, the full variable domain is DGGITQSPKYLFRKEGQNVTLSCEQNLNHDAMYWYRQDPGQGLRLIYYSQIVNDFQKGDIAEGYSVSREKKESFPLTVTSAQKNPTAFYLCASSIQGAQRAFFGQGTRLTVV.

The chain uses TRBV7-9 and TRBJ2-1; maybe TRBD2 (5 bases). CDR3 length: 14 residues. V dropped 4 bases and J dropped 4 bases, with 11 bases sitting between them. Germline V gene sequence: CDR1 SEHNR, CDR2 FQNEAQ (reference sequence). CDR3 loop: CASSWGDLYNEQFF. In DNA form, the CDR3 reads TGTGCCAGCAGCTGGGGAGACCTATACAATGAGCAGTTCTTC. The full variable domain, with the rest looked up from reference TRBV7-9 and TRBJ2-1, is DTGVSQNPRHKITKRGQNVTFRCDPISEHNRLYWYRQTLGQGPEFLTYFQNEAQLEKSRLLSDRFSAERPKGSFSTLEIQRTEQGDSAMYLCASSWGDLYNEQFFGPGTRLTVL.

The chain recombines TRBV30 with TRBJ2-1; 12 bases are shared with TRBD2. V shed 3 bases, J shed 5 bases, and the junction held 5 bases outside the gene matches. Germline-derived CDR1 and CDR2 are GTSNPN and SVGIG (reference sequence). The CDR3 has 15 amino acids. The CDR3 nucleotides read TGTGCCTGGAGCAGACTAGCGGGAGCAGACAATGAGCAGTTCTTC. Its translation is CAWSRLAGADNEQFF.

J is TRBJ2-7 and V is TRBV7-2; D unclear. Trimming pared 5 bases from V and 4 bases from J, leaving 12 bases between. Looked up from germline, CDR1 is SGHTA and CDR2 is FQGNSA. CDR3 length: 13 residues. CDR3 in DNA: TGTGCCAGCAGCGGCGGCCGGTCATACGAGCAGTACTTC. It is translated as CASSGGRSYEQYF.

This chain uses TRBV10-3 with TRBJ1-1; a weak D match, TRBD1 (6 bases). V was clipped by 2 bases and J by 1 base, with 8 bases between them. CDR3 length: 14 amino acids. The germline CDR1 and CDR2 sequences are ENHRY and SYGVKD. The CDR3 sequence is CAISEDRSNTEAFF. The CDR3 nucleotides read TGTGCCATCAGTGAGGACAGGTCGAACACTGAAGCTTTCTTT.

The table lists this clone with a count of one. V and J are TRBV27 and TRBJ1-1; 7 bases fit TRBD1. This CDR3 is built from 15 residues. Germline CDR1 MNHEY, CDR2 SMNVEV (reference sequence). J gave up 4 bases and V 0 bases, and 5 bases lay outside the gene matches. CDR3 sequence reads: CASSLSLQGITEAFF. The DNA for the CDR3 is TGTGCCAGCAGTTTATCCCTACAGGGGATCACTGAAGCTTTCTTT.

The CDR3 DNA is TGTGCCAGCTCATCAAGACAGGGGGGAATGAACACTGAAGCTTTCTTT. Its translation is CASSSRQGGMNTEAFF. The chain joins TRBV18 to TRBJ1-1; 9 positions match TRBD1. V trimming: 5 bases; J trimming: 0 bases; junction bases outside the gene matches: 7. Germline CDR1 reads KGHSH; CDR2 reads LQKENI. This CDR3 spans 16 amino acids.

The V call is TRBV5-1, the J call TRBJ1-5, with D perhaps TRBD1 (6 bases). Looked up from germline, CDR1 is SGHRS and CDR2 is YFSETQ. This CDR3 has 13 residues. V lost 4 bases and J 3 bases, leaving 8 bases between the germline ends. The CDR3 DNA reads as TGCGCCAGCAGCGGGGACATCAATCAGCCCCAGCATTTT. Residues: CASSGDINQPQHF.

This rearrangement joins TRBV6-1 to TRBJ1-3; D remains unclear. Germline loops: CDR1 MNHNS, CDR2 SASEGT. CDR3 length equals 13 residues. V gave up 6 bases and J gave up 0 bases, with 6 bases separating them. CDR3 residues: CASRANSGNTIYF. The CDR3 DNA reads TGTGCCAGCAGGGCAAACTCTGGAAACACCATATATTTT.

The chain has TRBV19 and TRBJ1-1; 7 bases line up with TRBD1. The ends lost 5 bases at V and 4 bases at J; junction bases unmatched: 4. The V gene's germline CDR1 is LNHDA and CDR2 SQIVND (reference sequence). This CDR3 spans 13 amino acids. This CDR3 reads CASSLRQGTEAFF. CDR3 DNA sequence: TGTGCCAGTAGTCTTAGACAGGGCACTGAAGCTTTCTTT.

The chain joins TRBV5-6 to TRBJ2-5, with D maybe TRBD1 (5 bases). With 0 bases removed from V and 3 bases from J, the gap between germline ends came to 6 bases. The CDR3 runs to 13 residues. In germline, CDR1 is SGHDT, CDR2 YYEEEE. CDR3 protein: CASSLVGEETQYF. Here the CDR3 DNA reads TGTGCCAGCAGCTTGGTAGGGGAAGAGACCCAGTACTTC.

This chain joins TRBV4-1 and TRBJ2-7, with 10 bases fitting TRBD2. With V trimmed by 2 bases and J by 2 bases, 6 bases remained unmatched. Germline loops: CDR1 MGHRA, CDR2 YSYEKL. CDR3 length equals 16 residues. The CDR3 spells CASSQPTSGTTYEQYF. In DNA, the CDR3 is TGCGCCAGCAGCCAACCCACTAGCGGGACCACCTACGAGCAGTACTTC.

This CDR3 reads CASCYGGASDTQYF. The CDR3 region has the DNA TGTGCCAGCTGCTACGGTGGAGCCTCAGATACGCAGTATTTT. The chain couples TRBV5-6 to TRBJ2-3, with D unresolved. Germline V lookup: CDR1 SGHDT, CDR2 YYEEEE. V lost 7 bases and J 4 bases, leaving 16 bases between the germline ends. The CDR3 is 14 residues long.

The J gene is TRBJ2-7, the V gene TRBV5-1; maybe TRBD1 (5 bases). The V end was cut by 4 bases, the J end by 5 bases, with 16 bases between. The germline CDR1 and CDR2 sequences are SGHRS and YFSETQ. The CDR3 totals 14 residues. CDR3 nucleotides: TGCGCCAGCAGCCACGGTAGGGGATTAGACGAGCAGTACTTC. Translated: CASSHGRGLDEQYF.

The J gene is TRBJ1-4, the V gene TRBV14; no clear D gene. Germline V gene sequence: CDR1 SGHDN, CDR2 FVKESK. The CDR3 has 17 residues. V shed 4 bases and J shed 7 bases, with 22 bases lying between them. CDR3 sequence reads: CASSLMIPETSGEKLFF. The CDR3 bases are TGTGCCAGCAGCCTCATGATACCGGAGACTAGTGGTGAAAAACTGTTTTTT. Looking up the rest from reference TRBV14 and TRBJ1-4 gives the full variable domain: EAGVTQFPSHSVIEKGQTVTLRCDPISGHDNLYWYRRVMGKEIKFLLHFVKESKQDESGMPNNRFLAERTGGTYSTLKVQPAELEDSGVYFCASSLMIPETSGEKLFFGSGTQLSVL.

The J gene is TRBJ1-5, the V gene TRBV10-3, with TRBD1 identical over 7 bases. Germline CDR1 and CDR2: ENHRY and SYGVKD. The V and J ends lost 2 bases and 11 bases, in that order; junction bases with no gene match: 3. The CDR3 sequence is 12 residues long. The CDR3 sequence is CAISEPQGSQHF. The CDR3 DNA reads TGTGCCATCAGTGAGCCACAGGGGTCCCAGCATTTT.

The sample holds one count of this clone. The CDR3 DNA reads TGTGCCAGCAGCTTCAGCGGGAGCTCCTACGAGCAGTACTTC. Its protein is CASSFSGSSYEQYF. V usage is TRBV7-3 and J usage is TRBJ2-7, with 8 bases matching TRBD2. Germline V CDR1 and CDR2: SGHTA, FQGTGA. J lost 0 bases, V lost 3 bases, and 1 base had no gene match. This CDR3 comprises 14 residues. The full variable domain, rest sourced from reference TRBV7-3 and TRBJ2-7, is GAGVSQTPSNKVTEKGKYVELRCDPISGHTALYWYRQSLGQGPEFLIYFQGTGAADDSGLPNDRFFAVRPEGSVSTLKIQRTERGDSAVYLCASSFSGSSYEQYFGPGTRLTVT.

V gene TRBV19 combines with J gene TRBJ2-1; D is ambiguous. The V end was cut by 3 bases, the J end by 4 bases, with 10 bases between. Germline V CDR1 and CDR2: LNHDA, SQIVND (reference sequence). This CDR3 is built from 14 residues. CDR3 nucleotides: TGTGCCAGTAGTATGGGCCGAGATTACAATGAGCAGTTCTTC. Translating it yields CASSMGRDYNEQFF.

The DNA of the CDR3 is TGTGCCAGCAGCCGTGAGGGTCCGACCCAACCCTACGAGCAGTACTTC. Translating gives CASSREGPTQPYEQYF. The gene calls are TRBV14 and TRBJ2-7; D possibly corresponds to TRBD2 (5 bases). In germline, CDR1 is SGHDN, CDR2 FVKESK. With 4 bases removed from V and 2 bases from J, the gap between germline ends came to 18 bases. This CDR3 comprises 16 residues.

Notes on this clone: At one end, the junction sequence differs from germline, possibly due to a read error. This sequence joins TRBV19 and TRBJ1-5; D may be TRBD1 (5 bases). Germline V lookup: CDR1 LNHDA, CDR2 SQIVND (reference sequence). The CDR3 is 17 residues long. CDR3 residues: CASSLETVTYSNQPQHF. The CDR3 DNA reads TGTGCCAGTAGTTTAGAGACAGTCACCTATAGCAATCAGCCCCAGCATTTT.

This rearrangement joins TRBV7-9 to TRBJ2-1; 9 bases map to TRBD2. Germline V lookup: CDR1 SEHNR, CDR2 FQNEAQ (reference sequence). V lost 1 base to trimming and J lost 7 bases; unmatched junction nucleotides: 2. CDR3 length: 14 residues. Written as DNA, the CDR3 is TGTGCCAGCAGCTTAGAACTAGCGGGTAATGAGCAGTTCTTC. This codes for CASSLELAGNEQFF.

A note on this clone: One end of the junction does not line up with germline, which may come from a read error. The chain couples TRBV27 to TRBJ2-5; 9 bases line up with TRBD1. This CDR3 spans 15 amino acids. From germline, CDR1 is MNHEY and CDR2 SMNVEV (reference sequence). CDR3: CASNSNPDRGEPQYF. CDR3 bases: TGTGCCAGCAACTCCAACCCGGACAGGGGAGAGCCCCAGTACTTC.

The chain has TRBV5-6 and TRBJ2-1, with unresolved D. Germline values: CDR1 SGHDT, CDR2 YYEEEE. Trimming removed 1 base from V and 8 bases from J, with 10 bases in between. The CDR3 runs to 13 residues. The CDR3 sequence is CASSLFIDYEQFF. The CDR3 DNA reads TGTGCCAGCAGCTTGTTTATCGACTATGAGCAGTTCTTC. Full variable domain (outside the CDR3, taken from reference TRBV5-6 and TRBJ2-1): DAGVTQSPTHLIKTRGQQVTLRCSPKSGHDTVSWYQQALGQGPQFIFQYYEEEERQRGNFPDRFSGHQFPNYSSELNVNALLLGDSALYLCASSLFIDYEQFFGPGTRLTVL.

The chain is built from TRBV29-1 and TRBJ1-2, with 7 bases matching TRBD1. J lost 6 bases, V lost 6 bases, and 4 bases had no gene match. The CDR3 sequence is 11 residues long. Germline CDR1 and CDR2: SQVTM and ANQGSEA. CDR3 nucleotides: TGCAGCGTAGACAGGGTCGATGGCTACACCTTC. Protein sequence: CSVDRVDGYTF.

The DNA of the CDR3 is TGTGCCAGCAGCCCAGTAGACAGGGGACAACGCTTATACAATGAGCAGTTCTTC. As protein: CASSPVDRGQRLYNEQFF. V usage is TRBV7-3 and J usage is TRBJ2-1, with TRBD1 matching 8 bases. Looked up from germline, CDR1 is SGHTA and CDR2 is FQGTGA. The CDR3 has 18 residues. V gave up 5 bases and J gave up 4 bases; unmatched junction bases: 16. The full variable domain, its missing parts supplied by reference TRBV7-3 and TRBJ2-1, is GAGVSQTPSNKVTEKGKYVELRCDPISGHTALYWYRQSLGQGPEFLIYFQGTGAADDSGLPNDRFFAVRPEGSVSTLKIQRTERGDSAVYLCASSPVDRGQRLYNEQFFGPGTRLTVL.